What follows are 28 T cell receptor beta chains derived from one specimen sequenced in a study of spatial heterogeneity in lung cancer. Study results and limitations: In tumors, expanded intratumoral alpha and beta TCR counts tracked mutation counts.

TCRdb re-called the 5' RACE reads with MiXCR, one entry per CDR3 protein. The sample records approximately 17,000 distinct CDR3 sequences, more than 6.5% being singletons. Time point reported: sample taken at primary tumor resection. These receptors' antigens are unknown. Source: lung tumor tissue, taken at surgery. The receptors shown here come from a male donor with early-stage non-small cell lung cancer.

This clonotype occurred a few times. A single base separates this from a much larger clone, so it may be a read error. J is TRBJ1-2 and V is TRBV3-1; D remains ambiguous. Germline V CDR1 and CDR2: LGHDT, YNNKEL (reference sequence). The CDR3 spans 16 residues. CDR3 nucleotides: TGTGCCAGCAGCCAAGACGCCGGGGAGCTAAGCTATGGCGACACCTTC. It is translated as CASSQDAGELSYGDTF.

V is TRBV11-2 and J is TRBJ1-1; a possible D gene is TRBD1 (5 bases). Germline-derived CDR1 and CDR2 are SGHAT and FQNNGV. V lost 2 bases and J lost 1, with 5 bases in between. This CDR3 contains 13 residues. CDR3 sequence reads: CASSLTGNTEAFF. The DNA for the CDR3 is TGTGCCAGCAGCTTAACAGGGAACACTGAAGCTTTCTTT.

V is TRBV11-3 and J is TRBJ2-1; D is possibly TRBD2 (7 bases). The length of the CDR3 is 15 residues. Germline values: CDR1 SGHNT, CDR2 YENEEA. The V end was cut by 3 bases, the J end by 5 bases, with 14 bases between. DNA for the CDR3: TGTGCCAGCAGCTTCGGGGGGCATCGGGACAATGAGCAGTTCTTC. Translating it yields CASSFGGHRDNEQFF.

Only a few counts were recorded for this clonotype. The junction and the germline gene differ at one end; a read error may be behind it. This sequence joins TRBV2 and TRBJ2-6, with 7 bases matching TRBD1. In germline, CDR1 is SNHLY, CDR2 FYNNEI. The CDR3 contains 15 residues. CDR3 sequence (DNA): TGTGCCAGCAGTTTAAGACAGGGTGGGTCCAACGTCCTGACTTTC. Translation: CASSLRQGGSNVLTF. Full variable domain (missing parts from reference TRBV2 and TRBJ2-6): EPEVTQTPSHQVTQMGQEVILRCVPISNHLYFYWYRQILGQKVEFLVSFYNNEISEKSEIFDDQFSVERPDGSNFTLKIRSTKLEDSAMYFCASSLRQGGSNVLTFGAGSRLTVL.

This clonotype was found a few times. V is TRBV1 and J is TRBJ2-3; TRBD2 was called by the table and not checked on the DNA. TRBV1 is classified as a pseudogene. CDR3 length: 18 residues. The CDR3: CTSSQKARQRGGTDTQYF. The CDR3 DNA sequence: TGCACCAGCAGCCAAAAGGCTAGACAGCGGGGGGGAACAGATACGCAGTATTTT.

The sample holds many counts of this clonotype. The chain combines TRBV6-5 with TRBJ1-2; weak D call: TRBD1 (5 bases). V shed 7 bases and J shed 2 bases, with 20 bases lying between them. Germline V gives CDR1 MNHEY, CDR2 SVGAGI. CDR3 length: 16 residues. The CDR3 sequence is CASTNPSGLQNYGYTF. The CDR3 DNA reads TGTGCCAGCACCAACCCGTCGGGACTCCAAAACTATGGCTACACCTTC.

This clonotype showed up many times. V gene TRBV12-3 or TRBV12-4 combines with J gene TRBJ1-1, with 7 bases fitting TRBD1. The CDR3 is made up of 13 amino acids. Trimming removed 10 bases from V and 5 bases from J; junction bases left unmatched: 10. The CDR3 reads CATGAGGGTEAFF. CDR3 bases: TGTGCCACCGGGGCAGGGGGAGGTACTGAAGCTTTCTTT.

This clonotype was counted many times. V gene TRBV24-1 combines with J gene TRBJ2-7, with 8 bases matching TRBD1. This CDR3 is built from 13 residues. V lost 10 bases and J lost 4; bases outside the gene matches: 8. Looked up from germline, CDR1 is KGHDR and CDR2 is SFDVKD. The DNA of the CDR3 is TGTGCCACGGGGACAGGTTGGGGGTACGAGCAGTACTTC. It yields the protein CATGTGWGYEQYF.

This clonotype appeared many times. The chain combines TRBV4-3 with TRBJ1-1; 9 nucleotides agree with TRBD1. The germline V gene has CDR1 LGHNA and CDR2 YSLEER. V shed 5 bases and J 5 bases; nucleotides not matched to a gene: 12. CDR3 size: 16 residues. Written as DNA, the CDR3 is TGCGCCAGCAGCGGACATCTACAGGGGGCAGGAACTGAAGCTTTCTTT. As protein: CASSGHLQGAGTEAFF.

At least ten counts were recorded for this clonotype. The chain couples TRBV13 to TRBJ2-5; D remains ambiguous. The CDR3 consists of 12 residues. V was clipped by 3 bases and J by 3 bases, with 5 bases between them. Germline CDR1 is PRHDT and CDR2 is FYEKMQ (reference sequence). The CDR3 DNA reads TGTGCCAGCAGCTTGCTGGAAGAGACCCAGTACTTC. Translating gives CASSLLEETQYF.

This clonotype has a handful of counts. The rearrangement joins TRBV7-9 to TRBJ2-3; D not certain. The CDR3 spans 13 residues. The germline CDR1 and CDR2 sequences are SEHNR and FQNEAQ (reference sequence). V lost 5 bases to trimming and J lost 7 bases, with 13 bases between them. The CDR3 DNA sequence: TGTGCCAGCAGCCCACTTCCTTTCTATACGCAGTATTTT. Its translation is CASSPLPFYTQYF.

This clonotype was detected many times. J is TRBJ2-7 and V is TRBV5-6; D might be TRBD1 (7 bases). The CDR3 is made up of 14 amino acids. V gave up 6 bases and J gave up 3 bases, with 16 bases separating them. CDR1 and CDR2 (germline): SGHDT, YYEEEE. For the CDR3, the DNA is TGTGCCAGCACAACCAGGGGGACTTTCTACGAGCAGTACTTC. It is translated as CASTTRGTFYEQYF.

The chain carries TRBV9 and TRBJ1-3; D is unresolved. From germline, CDR1 is SGDLS and CDR2 YYNGEE. This CDR3 is 13 amino acids long. V lost 0 bases to trimming and J lost 4 bases, with 5 bases between them. The CDR3 nucleotides read TGTGCCAGCAGCGTAGGGTCCGGAAACACCATATATTTT. It specifies CASSVGSGNTIYF.

This clonotype was picked up many times. The chain employs TRBV10-1 and TRBJ2-5; D possibly corresponds to TRBD1 (5 bases). From germline, CDR1 is WNHNN and CDR2 SYGVQD (reference sequence). The length of the CDR3 is 15 residues. The V and J ends lost 0 bases and 0 bases respectively, with 8 bases between them. This CDR3 is CASSESGAYQETQYF. The CDR3 bases are TGCGCCAGCAGTGAGTCAGGGGCCTACCAAGAGACCCAGTACTTC.

This clonotype rates as medium-sized. The chain has TRBV19 and TRBJ2-2; tentative D call: TRBD2 (5 bases). CDR1 and CDR2 from the germline V gene are LNHDA and SQIVND (reference sequence). V lost 1 base, J lost 6 bases, and 9 bases lay in between. This CDR3 spans 14 amino acids. CDR3 DNA sequence: TGTGCCAGTAGTATAGCCCCGGGATCCGGGGAGCTGTTTTTT. Translating it yields CASSIAPGSGELFF.

This clonotype was picked up many times. The chain employs TRBV20-1 and TRBJ2-7; 8 bases agree with TRBD1. Germline V gene lookup returns CDR1 DFQATT and CDR2 SNEGSKA (reference sequence). V was clipped by 4 bases and J by 4 bases; unmatched bases: 15. The CDR3 is 16 amino acids. For the CDR3, the DNA is TGCAGTGCTACGACAACCGGGACAGGAATCTATTACGAGCAGTACTTC. Its protein product is CSATTTGTGIYYEQYF.

This clonotype was recorded many times. This sequence joins TRBV5-1 and TRBJ2-5; 7 nucleotides align to TRBD1. CDR3 length: 14 residues. The J segment lost 5 bases and the V segment lost 7 bases, leaving 11 bases of the junction unmatched. The germline gives CDR1 SGHRS, CDR2 YFSETQ. CDR3 in DNA: TGCGCCAGCCGCAGGGGTACAGGGGTCGAGACCCAGTACTTC. It codes for CASRRGTGVETQYF. Full variable domain (remainder filled in from reference TRBV5-1 and TRBJ2-5): KAGVTQTPRYLIKTRGQQVTLSCSPISGHRSVSWYQQTPGQGLQFLFEYFSETQRNKGNFPGRFSGRQFSNSRSEMNVSTLELGDSALYLCASRRGTGVETQYFGPGTRLLVL.

This clonotype was seen at least ten times. The rearrangement links TRBV7-4 to TRBJ1-2; D might be TRBD1 (5 bases). Germline assignment: CDR1 SGHVT and CDR2 SQSDAQ. The CDR3 covers 16 residues. V was clipped by 1 base and J by 7 bases, with 19 bases between them. The CDR3 region is CASSLDYGREVSGYTF. The CDR3 DNA is TGTGCCAGCAGCTTAGATTATGGCAGGGAAGTGAGTGGCTACACCTTC. Based on the CDR3 plus reference TRBV7-4 and TRBJ1-2, the full variable domain is GAGVSQSPRYKVAKRGRDVALRCDSISGHVTLYWYRQTLGQGSEVLTYSQSDAQRDKSGRPSGRFSAERPERSVSTLKIQRTEQGDSAVYLCASSLDYGREVSGYTFGSGTRLTVV.

This clonotype came up a few times. The chain couples TRBV29-1 to TRBJ1-5; D possibly corresponds to TRBD1 (6 bases). The CDR3 has 14 residues. The V gene's germline CDR1 is SQVTM and CDR2 ANQGSEA. V was trimmed by 4 bases and J by 0 bases, leaving 10 bases between them. CDR3 loop: CSVGVGGSNQPQHF. The CDR3 DNA sequence: TGCAGCGTTGGTGTAGGGGGTAGCAATCAGCCCCAGCATTTT.

By frequency in the sample, this clonotype is medium-sized. V and J are TRBV20-1 and TRBJ1-2, with 8 bases lining up with TRBD1. With V trimmed by 7 bases and J by 8 bases, 6 bases remained unmatched. CDR3 length: 11 residues. From germline, CDR1 is DFQATT and CDR2 SNEGSKA (reference sequence). The CDR3 DNA reads TGCAGTGAAGACAGGGGAAACGGCTACACCTTC. Its protein is CSEDRGNGYTF.

This clonotype is termed medium-sized (0.01 to 0.1%). The chain has TRBV5-1 and TRBJ2-5, with D unclear. Germline-derived CDR1 and CDR2 are SGHRS and YFSETQ. This CDR3 spans 11 amino acids. The V end was cut by 4 bases, the J end by 1 base, with 2 bases between. The CDR3 spells CASSIQETQYF. As DNA, the CDR3 is TGCGCCAGCAGCATCCAAGAGACCCAGTACTTC.

The chain joins TRBV4-3 to TRBJ2-7, with D tentatively TRBD2 (6 bases). The CDR3 spans 14 residues. The V and J ends lost 0 bases and 7 bases respectively, with 13 bases between them. Germline V gene lookup returns CDR1 LGHNA and CDR2 YSLEER. The CDR3 DNA reads TGCGCCAGCAGCCAAGATTGGGGGGTGCGGGAGCAGTACTTC. It codes for CASSQDWGVREQYF.

In its sample, this clonotype was seen many times. A junction boundary mismatches the germline segment, possibly from a read error. The gene calls are TRBV7-8 and TRBJ2-7; 9 bases are shared with TRBD1. The V gene's germline CDR1 is SGHVS and CDR2 FQNEAQ. The CDR3 has 12 amino acids. The CDR3 DNA follows: TGTGCCAGCAGCTTAGCGAGGGACAGGGTGAACTTC. Translated, it gives CASSLARDRVNF.

By frequency in the sample, this clonotype is medium-sized (0.01 to 0.1%). The CDR3 DNA reads TGCGCCAGCAGCCCCCTAGGCGCCGGGGAGCTGTTTTTT. This sequence encodes CASSPLGAGELFF. The chain couples TRBV4-1 to TRBJ2-2, with D uncertain. Germline CDR1 MGHRA, CDR2 YSYEKL. This CDR3 has 13 residues. The V end was cut by 4 bases, the J end by 6 bases, with 9 bases between.

There are many counts of this clonotype. The chain carries TRBV6-5 and TRBJ1-5; D is uncertain. This CDR3 comprises 13 residues. V lost 5 bases to trimming and J lost 5 bases, with 10 bases between them. CDR1 and CDR2 from the germline V gene are MNHEY and SVGAGI. CDR3 nucleotide sequence: TGTGCCAGCAGTCTGGGCCAACATCAGCCCCAGCATTTT. Protein: CASSLGQHQPQHF.

This clonotype was picked up many times. V gene TRBV5-6 combines with J gene TRBJ1-1; no reliable D call. This CDR3 has 12 residues. Germline V gene data show CDR1 as SGHDT and CDR2 as YYEEEE. With 4 bases removed from V and 6 bases from J, the gap between germline ends came to 10 bases. CDR3 in DNA: TGTGCCAGCAGCGCCAAGGTGGCTGAAGCTTTCTTT. Amino acids: CASSAKVAEAFF.

This clonotype was seen at least ten times. This rearrangement joins TRBV7-9 to TRBJ1-3; no clear D gene. Germline values: CDR1 SEHNR, CDR2 FQNEAQ (reference sequence). The CDR3 consists of 16 residues. V was clipped by 4 bases and J by 1 base, with 14 bases between them. The CDR3 sequence is CASSSERGLSGNTIYF. CDR3 DNA: TGTGCCAGCAGCTCGGAGAGAGGACTTTCTGGAAACACCATATATTTT.

This clonotype has more than one count but fewer than ten. V gene TRBV7-9 combines with J gene TRBJ2-3; 8 bases match TRBD2. V gave up 5 bases and J gave up 2 bases; unmatched junction bases: 9. CDR1 and CDR2 (germline): SEHNR, FQNEAQ (reference sequence). The CDR3 has 16 residues. CDR3 loop: CASSPRRGGNTDTQYF. As DNA, the CDR3 is TGTGCCAGCAGCCCGCGCCGGGGGGGAAACACAGATACGCAGTATTTT.